The rows below give T cell receptor beta chains drawn from one sample of a study of OX40 agonist ivuxolimab in advanced cancers. This table comes from immunoSEQ multiplex PCR, and its TCRdb copy is limited to in-frame clones, with some not included. The table lists some 81,000 clones, about nine tenths of them singletons. The sample in question was CD4+ or CD8+ T cells sorted from blood, obtained in a trial of the OX40 agonist ivuxolimab. The receptors derive from an adult with an advanced solid tumor such as melanoma, head and neck, liver or kidney cancer. Both conserved end residues are part of each CDR3. D genes are given only for firm matches. Rows give clone size only sometimes, using once, few, many, or a class for an expanded clone.

j_call clone_size v_call d_call cdr3_nt cdr3_aa
TRBJ2-5 - TRBV9 - TGTGCCAGCAGCGTAGATTGGGGTCGGGAGACCCAGTACTTC CASSVDWGRETQYF
TRBJ1-1 - TRBV5-5 - TGTGCCAGCAGCTTGGCCGCTCTGCTTTTTTACACTGAAGCTTTCTTT CASSLAALLFYTEAFF
TRBJ1-1 - TRBV19 TRBD1 TGTGCCAGTAGATCCGATTCGACAGGGGGCACTGAAGCTTTCTTT CASRSDSTGGTEAFF
TRBJ1-3 once TRBV4-1 TRBD1 TGCGCCAGCAGCCCGGGGGACAGGGCTGGAAACACCATATATTTT CASSPGDRAGNTIYF
TRBJ1-1 - TRBV5-1 TRBD1 TGCGCCAGCAGCTTGTCTAGGGAGGGGGCAAACACTGAAGCTTTCTTT CASSLSREGANTEAFF
TRBJ1-3 - TRBV7-6 - TGTGCCAGCAGCTCCAGAACAATATCTGGAAACACCATATATTTT CASSSRTISGNTIYF
TRBJ1-3 - TRBV6-1 - TGTGCCAGCAGTGAGCAGGGGCGAGGTGGAAACACCATATATTTT CASSEQGRGGNTIYF
TRBJ2-5 - TRBV14 TRBD1 TGTGCCAGCAGCCAATTAACAGGGGGCTTGGAGACCCAGTACTTC CASSQLTGGLETQYF
TRBJ2-7 - TRBV2 TRBD1 TGTGCCAGCAGAGGGGACAGGGAACCGTCCGAGCAGTACTTC CASRGDREPSEQYF
TRBJ2-7 - TRBV5-4 TRBD2 TGTGCCAGCAGCTTAGAGCGGGATGTCTACGAGCAGTACTTC CASSLERDVYEQYF
TRBJ2-5 - TRBV7-2 - TGTGCCAGCAGCTTAATCAGGGTTGAGACCCAGTACTTC CASSLIRVETQYF
TRBJ1-5 once TRBV4-3 - TGCGCCAGCAGCCAAGATCCCAGGCAGCCCCAGCATTTT CASSQDPRQPQHF
TRBJ2-2 - TRBV5-1 - TGCGCCACCCCCGGACTAAACACCGGGGAGCTGTTTTTT CATPGLNTGELFF
TRBJ2-2 - TRBV5-6 - TGTGCCAGCAGCTTGTATCCACAGAACACCGGGGAGCTGTTTTTT CASSLYPQNTGELFF
TRBJ2-1 - TRBV15 - TGTGCCACCAGCAGAGGTGGGGCTTCCTACAATGAGCAGTTCTTC CATSRGGASYNEQFF
TRBJ2-7 - TRBV7-6 - TGTGCCAGCAGCTTACAGGGATTCGGGTACGAGCAGTACTTC CASSLQGFGYEQYF
TRBJ2-3 - TRBV6-5 TRBD2 TGTGCCAGCAGTTACAAACTAGCGGGGGGCCAGGAGACGCAGTATTTT CASSYKLAGGQETQYF
TRBJ2-6 - TRBV7-6 - TGTGCCAGCAGCCTCACCCCGAGGAGTGGGGCCAACGTCCTGACTTTC CASSLTPRSGANVLTF
TRBJ2-3 - TRBV18 TRBD2 TGTGCCAGCTCACCAGGGACTATGAGGTCATCAGATACGCAGTATTTT CASSPGTMRSSDTQYF
TRBJ2-5 - TRBV9 TRBD1 TGTGCCAGCAGCGTAGCTCCGGGACAGGGGGGAGAGACCCAGTACTTC CASSVAPGQGGETQYF
TRBJ1-1 once TRBV9 - TGTGCCAGCAGCCTTGGCCCCAATAGGGGCACTGAAGCTTTCTTT CASSLGPNRGTEAFF
TRBJ2-7 - TRBV14 - TGTGCCAGCAGCCAAGTAAGGCAGGTCATGGAGCAGTACTTC CASSQVRQVMEQYF
TRBJ2-3 once TRBV25-1 TRBD2 TGTGCCAGCAGTGAATATAAGGCTAGCGGGGGGGCCAGGGATACGCAGTATTTT CASSEYKASGGARDTQYF
TRBJ1-1 once TRBV14 - TGTGCCAGCAGCCCCTCTCCGTACTCCGGGGAGTTCGGAATAATGAACACTGAAGCTTTCTTT CASSPSPYSGEFGIMNTEAFF
TRBJ2-1 - TRBV5-1 TRBD2 TGCGCCAGCAGCTTGGAAGGCGGGAGAATCTACAATGAGCAGTTCTTC CASSLEGGRIYNEQFF
TRBJ1-1 - TRBV5-1 - TGCGCCAGCAGCTTGTCGGGACAACTATTTGAAGCTTTCTTT CASSLSGQLFEAFF